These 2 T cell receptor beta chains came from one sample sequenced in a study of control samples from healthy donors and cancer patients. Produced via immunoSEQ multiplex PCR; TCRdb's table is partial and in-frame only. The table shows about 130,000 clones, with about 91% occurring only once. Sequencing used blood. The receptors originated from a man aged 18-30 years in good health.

The CDR3 DNA sequence: TGTGCCAGCACCGCCGGGACCCCCTATGGCTACACCTTC. Translating gives CASTAGTPYGYTF. The J gene is TRBJ1-2, the V gene TRBV6-6, with D possibly matching TRBD1 (5 bases). Germline loops: CDR1 MNHNY, CDR2 SVGAGI (reference sequence). This CDR3 has 13 residues. Trimming pared 7 bases from V and 4 bases from J, leaving 13 bases between.

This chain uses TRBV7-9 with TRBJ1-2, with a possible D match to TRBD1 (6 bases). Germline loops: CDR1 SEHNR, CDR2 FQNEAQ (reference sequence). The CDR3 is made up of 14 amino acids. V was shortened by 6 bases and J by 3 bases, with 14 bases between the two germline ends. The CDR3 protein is CASSLGTPDYGYTF. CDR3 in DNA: TGTGCCAGCAGTCTCGGGACACCTGACTATGGCTACACCTTC.